These T cell receptor beta chains were read from a single sample in a study of blood T cells in healthy people across ages. TCRdb re-called the 5' RACE reads through MiXCR, storing one row per CDR3 protein. The data hold fewer than 750,000 distinct CDR3 sequences, with more than 45% observed a single time. What was sequenced was blood. The source is a woman of 80 years or more in good health. Each CDR3 is given with its conserved first and last residue. The D gene is left open where the match is weak. For some rows the clone size is stated as once, few or many, or as a class when expanded; others skip it.

j_call v_call d_call clone_size cdr3_aa cdr3_nt
TRBJ2-6 TRBV12-3/TRBV12-4 . many CASSLGPRSPQASYSGGANVLTF TGTGCCAGCAGTTTAGGCCCGAGGAGCCCCCAAGCTTCCTACTCTGGTGGGGCCAACGTCCTGACTTTC
TRBJ1-5 TRBV20-1 . . CSERVSNQPQHF TGCAGTGAGAGAGTTAGCAATCAGCCCCAGCATTTT
TRBJ2-1 TRBV6-6 . . CASSYRVSEQFF TGTGCCAGCAGTTACCGCGTCTCCGAGCAGTTCTTC
TRBJ2-1 TRBV24-1 . many CATSDARRNEQFF TGTGCCACCAGTGATGCCAGGCGCAATGAGCAGTTCTTC
TRBJ2-7 TRBV20-1 TRBD2 few CSARSGLAGGGYNEQYF TGCAGTGCTAGATCGGGACTAGCGGGGGGTGGCTACAATGAGCAGTACTTC
TRBJ1-5 TRBV7-2 . . CASSLERKPQHF TGTGCCAGCAGCTTAGAGAGGAAGCCCCAGCATTTT
TRBJ2-7 TRBV2 . . CASSDQEDSSYEQYF TGTGCCAGCAGTGACCAAGAGGACAGCTCCTACGAGCAGTACTTC
TRBJ2-2 TRBV9 . . CASRATRVGENTGELFF TGTGCCAGCAGGGCAACAAGGGTGGGGGAGAACACCGGGGAGCTGTTTTTT
TRBJ1-5 TRBV28 TRBD1 . CASSLWPGGQSQHF TGTGCCAGCAGTTTATGGCCAGGGGGTCAGTCCCAGCATTTT
TRBJ2-1 TRBV7-2 TRBD1 . CASSSGTAPGEQFF TGTGCCAGCAGCTCCGGGACAGCCCCCGGGGAGCAGTTCTTC
TRBJ2-1 TRBV20-1 TRBD2 many CSAPGTSGIGYNEQFF TGCAGTGCCCCGGGGACTAGCGGGATAGGTTACAATGAGCAGTTCTTC
TRBJ2-3 TRBV7-8 TRBD2 few CASSVPRGGFTDTQYF TGTGCCAGCAGCGTGCCGCGGGGGGGATTCACAGATACGCAGTATTTT
TRBJ2-4 TRBV3-1 . . CASSQAGHIQYF TGTGCCAGCAGCCAAGCCGGGCACATTCAGTACTTC
TRBJ2-1 TRBV15 TRBD1 . CATTGTGDDNEQFF TGTGCCACCACCGGGACAGGGGACGACAATGAGCAGTTCTTC
TRBJ2-3 TRBV27 TRBD1 many CASSLYGTELYF TGTGCCAGCAGTTTATACGGGACAGAGCTGTATTTT
TRBJ2-5 TRBV19 TRBD1 few CASTDRVSQYF TGTGCCAGTACGGACAGGGTTTCGCAGTACTTC
TRBJ2-1 TRBV3-1 . many CASSPLRDYNEQFF TGTGCCAGCAGTCCCCTGCGTGACTACAATGAGCAGTTCTTC
TRBJ1-4 TRBV12-3/TRBV12-4 . . CASSFVGVGKLFF TGTGCCAGCAGTTTCGTCGGGGTCGGAAAACTGTTTTTT
TRBJ1-2 TRBV4-1 TRBD1 . CASSQRRQGPGYTF TGCGCCAGCAGCCAACGGAGACAGGGCCCTGGCTACACCTTC
TRBJ2-2 TRBV27 . . CASSLSGGAIGELFF TGTGCCAGCAGTTTATCAGGGGGGGCCATCGGGGAGCTGTTTTTT
TRBJ1-2 TRBV20-1 . many CSARHQANSYGYTF TGCAGTGCTAGACACCAAGCGAATAGCTATGGCTACACCTTC
TRBJ2-3 TRBV7-8 TRBD1 . CASSFKWTGASPGTTQYF TGTGCCAGCAGCTTTAAGTGGACAGGTGCGTCCCCGGGCACGACGCAGTATTTT
TRBJ2-3 TRBV5-1 . . CASSLGAGAEGDTQYF TGCGCCAGCAGCTTGGGAGCAGGGGCCGAGGGAGATACGCAGTATTTT
TRBJ1-2 TRBV9 . . CASSGDGGSYGYTF TGTGCCAGCAGCGGGGACGGGGGATCCTATGGCTACACCTTC
TRBJ1-1 TRBV7-2 . . CASSLRPSGQNIPRAFF TGTGCCAGCAGCCTGCGACCCTCTGGACAAAATATACCCAGAGCTTTCTTT
TRBJ2-5 TRBV20-1 . many CSARASWYQETQYF TGCAGTGCTAGAGCTAGTTGGTACCAAGAGACCCAGTACTTC
TRBJ2-7 TRBV12-3/TRBV12-4 TRBD2 . CASSLGLAGGYEQYF TGTGCCAGCAGCTTAGGACTAGCGGGAGGCTACGAGCAGTACTTC
TRBJ2-7 TRBV10-3 TRBD2 few CAISEAGLAGGEQYF TGTGCCATCAGTGAGGCGGGACTAGCGGGGGGCGAGCAGTACTTC
TRBJ2-1 TRBV5-1 TRBD2 . CASRRNKSGRAYSEQFF TGCGCCAGCCGACGAAATAAAAGCGGGAGAGCCTACAGTGAGCAGTTCTTC
TRBJ2-3 TRBV5-1 . few CASSQSMRVTDTQYF TGCGCCAGCAGCCAGTCTATGAGGGTCACAGATACGCAGTATTTT
TRBJ2-3 TRBV5-1 . many CASHQRSDTQYF TGCGCCAGCCACCAACGGTCGGATACGCAGTATTTT
TRBJ1-2 TRBV5-1 . many CASAPTEPSSYGYTF TGCGCCAGCGCACCAACGGAACCATCTAGCTATGGCTACACCTTC
TRBJ1-1 TRBV6-6 TRBD1 once CASRGGQETAAFF TGTGCCAGCAGGGGGGGACAGGAGACGGCGGCTTTCTTT
TRBJ2-7 TRBV5-1 . . CASSLDGGTVSYEQYF TGCGCCAGCAGCTTGGACGGCGGGACGGTATCCTACGAGCAGTACTTC
TRBJ1-2 TRBV3-1 . once CASSHALQGNGYTF TGTGCCAGCAGCCATGCCCTCCAAGGGAATGGCTACACCTTC
TRBJ1-1 TRBV20-1 . . CSARPARGNTEAFF TGCAGTGCTAGACCGGCGAGGGGAAACACTGAAGCTTTCTTT
TRBJ2-3 TRBV3-1 . . CASSQVFGGTDTQYF TGTGCCAGCAGCCAAGTTTTTGGCGGGACAGATACGCAGTATTTT
TRBJ2-4 TRBV28 TRBD1 . CASSPVRVDREKNIQYF TGTGCCAGCAGTCCCGTTCGAGTGGACAGGGAAAAAAACATTCAGTACTTC
TRBJ2-3 TRBV20-1 . . CSASGLGAADTQYF TGCAGTGCTAGCGGTCTAGGAGCAGCAGATACGCAGTATTTT
TRBJ2-7 TRBV13 . . CASSPNFVAQASEQYF TGTGCCAGCAGCCCCAATTTTGTGGCCCAGGCCTCCGAGCAGTACTTC
TRBJ2-5 TRBV20-1 TRBD2 few CSARNLGLAEETQYF TGCAGTGCCCGTAACCTGGGGCTAGCGGAAGAGACCCAGTACTTC
TRBJ2-7 TRBV9 . many CASSAWTIRYEQYF TGTGCCAGCAGCGCTTGGACTATACGCTACGAGCAGTACTTC
TRBJ2-6 TRBV29-1 . once CSVAKGSPRSGANVLTF TGCAGCGTTGCGAAGGGCTCCCCAAGATCTGGGGCCAACGTCCTGACTTTC
TRBJ2-2 TRBV7-3 . few CASSEGTGTGELFF TGTGCCAGCAGCGAAGGGACGGGAACCGGGGAGCTGTTTTTT
TRBJ2-7 TRBV7-8 . . CASTWGGPFLLSYNEQYF TGTGCCAGCACCTGGGGGGGGCCGTTTCTCTTGTCCTACAATGAGCAGTACTTC
TRBJ2-5 TRBV12-3/TRBV12-4 TRBD2 many CASSLSGRETQYF TGTGCCAGCAGTCTTAGCGGGCGGGAGACCCAGTACTTC
TRBJ2-2 TRBV2 . . CASSARDLEAGELFF TGTGCCAGCAGTGCGCGAGATTTAGAGGCCGGGGAGCTGTTTTTT
TRBJ1-1 TRBV4-2 . . CATKGRVGAFF TGTGCCACCAAAGGCAGGGTAGGAGCTTTCTTT
TRBJ1-1 TRBV7-9 TRBD1 . CASSSRSRQGTEAFF TGTGCCAGCAGCTCCCGCTCGCGACAGGGAACTGAAGCTTTCTTT
TRBJ2-2 TRBV19 TRBD2 few CASRSPRSTSGGHTGELFF TGTGCCAGTAGGAGCCCCCGGTCTACTAGCGGGGGACACACCGGAGAGCTGTTTTTT
TRBJ1-4 TRBV3-1 . few CASSQLGDSSNEKLFF TGTGCCAGCAGCCAACTCGGGGACTCCTCTAATGAAAAACTGTTTTTT
TRBJ2-5 TRBV6-2/TRBV6-3 TRBD2 . CASSAGLAGGFQETQYF TGTGCCAGCAGTGCCGGACTAGCGGGAGGGTTCCAAGAGACCCAGTACTTC
TRBJ2-1 TRBV4-1 . many CASSQTQVSSYNEQFF TGCGCCAGCAGCCAAACACAGGTTAGCTCCTACAATGAGCAGTTCTTC
TRBJ2-7 TRBV4-1 TRBD2 many CASSPYLSSGTYEQYF TGCGCCAGCAGCCCTTATCTTTCTAGCGGGACCTACGAGCAGTACTTC
TRBJ2-1 TRBV29-1 . many CSVEGVRGLNEQFF TGCAGCGTTGAAGGGGTCAGGGGCTTGAATGAGCAGTTCTTC
TRBJ2-5 TRBV10-3 . . CATRLGETQYF TGTGCCACCCGGTTGGGGGAGACCCAGTACTTC
TRBJ2-3 TRBV6-5 . . CASSYSGGRMADTQYF TGTGCCAGCAGTTACTCCGGGGGGCGCATGGCAGATACGCAGTATTTT